The following is a T cell receptor (beta chain) sequence with its context. Its antigen is unidentified. The whole isolated RNA underwent reverse transcription, so sequencing captured expressed TCRB transcripts. Naive, central memory and regulatory T cell samples produced a mean of about 3.4 million reads. Libraries were prepared by immunoSEQ multiplex PCR; TCRdb keeps only in-frame clonotypes and omits some of them. The repertoire holds some 270,000 clones, with roughly 8% as singletons. This sample stems from a study of beta chain features in type 1 diabetes. General observations from the study: Shortening of TCRB CDR3s, moderate but significant, appeared in all four CD4+ subsets of Type 1 diabetes patients. For patients, the naive, central memory and Treg TCRB repertoires appeared more alike than for healthy donors.

Germline V gives CDR1 KGHSH, CDR2 LQKENI. The V end was cut by 3 bases, the J end by 2 bases, with 5 bases between. CDR3 length: 12 residues. The specimen was central memory CD4+ T cells from blood. The chain employs TRBV18 and TRBJ2-7, with no clear D. This clonotype originated in a woman aged 18 to 35 in good health. CDR3 in amino acids: CASSPGTYEQYF. In DNA, the CDR3 is TGTGCCAGCTCACCTGGGACCTACGAGCAGTACTTC.